This TCR beta chain was recovered during a study of blood T cell repertoires in COVID-19. Overall study context: Collection of acute and convalescent COVID-19 samples took place in the United States, Italy and Spain. T cells, B-cell-depleted T cells, or PBMCs provided the cDNA or gDNA that served as material.

Measured with immunoSEQ multiplex PCR; TCRdb has only the in-frame clones, and not every one. Among 70,000 or so clones, about 80% were seen once, and the ten largest hold under 40%. Germline CDR1 and CDR2: MGHDK and SYGVNS. The CDR3 is 15 amino acids. The V end lost 4 bases, the J end lost 1 base, and 11 bases lay between the germline ends. The rearrangement links TRBV25-1 to TRBJ2-1; TRBD1 might be the D (6 bases). Sequencing was done on a sample of peripheral blood. The TCR originated in a woman in her seventies with acute or convalescent COVID-19. The CDR3 DNA is TGTGCCAGCAGTGGGGGACAAATTTCCTACAATGAGCAGTTCTTC. Residues: CASSGGQISYNEQFF.